The 18 T cell receptor beta chains in this list originate from one sample, sequenced in a study of T cell repertoires in cytomegalovirus infection (dated by TCRdb to between 2018 and 2021). The data were produced on an Illumina HiSeq 1500. In TCRdb, the public reads were trimmed at Q25 with fastp and aligned with MiXCR, with productive beta chains retained. Rows with one shared CDR3 protein collapse into an entry with the most common genes and DNA. A total of 180,000 or so distinct CDR3 sequences appear in this sample, about 17% of them only once. The ten largest account for about 25% of the sample. The sample was CD8+ T cells from PBMCs. The receptors stem from a human donor in good health (CMV status not recorded). Some clones in this sample may be carry-over from other donors' samples.

This clonotype was seen a few times. This chain connects TRBV12-3 or TRBV12-4 to TRBJ1-1; perhaps TRBD1 as D (6 bases). There are 13 residues in the CDR3. V lost 5 bases and J 1 base, leaving 8 bases between the germline ends. The DNA of the CDR3 is TGTGCCAGCAGTCAGACAGGGAACACTGAAGCTTTCTTT. Residues: CASSQTGNTEAFF.

The chain uses TRBV7-9 and TRBJ1-1; D is ambiguous. The V end was cut by 9 bases, the J end by 1 base, with 12 bases between. This CDR3 is 13 amino acids long. Germline loops: CDR1 SEHNR, CDR2 FQNEAQ (reference sequence). The CDR3 DNA reads TGTGCCAGTAGCGGCGGAAGGAACACTGAAGCTTTCTTT. It specifies CASSGGRNTEAFF.

This clonotype came up a few times. The chain carries TRBV7-2 and TRBJ1-5; D is undetermined. Per the germline V gene, CDR1 is SGHTA and CDR2 is FQGNSA. CDR3 length: 14 amino acids. Trimming pared 0 bases from V and 7 bases from J, leaving 10 bases between. As DNA, the CDR3 is TGTGCCAGCAGCTTAGCTGGGAAGGAGCAGCCCCAGCATTTT. Amino acids: CASSLAGKEQPQHF.

The chain has TRBV12-3 or TRBV12-4 and TRBJ1-6; D gene ambiguous. CDR3 length equals 15 residues. V lost 1 base and J 0 bases, leaving 4 bases between the germline ends. The CDR3 reads CASSLDSSYNSPLHF. The CDR3 DNA sequence: TGTGCCAGCAGTTTAGACAGCTCCTATAATTCACCCCTCCACTTT.

This clonotype came up a few times. J is TRBJ1-1 and V is TRBV7-2; the match to TRBD1 covers 7 bases. CDR3 size: 13 residues. Germline CDR1 SGHTA, CDR2 FQGNSA. After removal of 6 bases from V and 11 bases from J, the junction contained 12 bases not matched to a gene. The CDR3 bases are TGTGCCAGCAGTAAAGGGGGCGCGGGTTTTGCTTTCTTT. Protein sequence: CASSKGGAGFAFF.

The chain employs TRBV4-1 and TRBJ2-1; D is undetermined. Germline CDR1 reads MGHRA; CDR2 reads YSYEKL. CDR3 length equals 16 residues. Trimming left V 0 bases short and J 5 bases short, with 14 bases between. CDR3 in amino acids: CASSQDLAGNHNEQFF. The DNA of the CDR3 is TGCGCCAGCAGCCAAGATCTCGCCGGAAACCACAATGAGCAGTTCTTC.

The chain has TRBV7-6 and TRBJ1-5; possible D gene TRBD1, 5 bases. Germline values: CDR1 SGHVS, CDR2 FNYEAQ. The CDR3 sequence is 14 residues long. V lost 3 bases and J lost 4, with 10 bases in between. CDR3 in DNA: TGTGCCAGCAGCTTGAAAGGGGCGAATCAGCCCCAGCATTTT. Translating gives CASSLKGANQPQHF.

This clonotype occurred many times. The J gene is TRBJ2-2, the V gene TRBV7-7; no definite D call. CDR3 length equals 14 residues. CDR1 and CDR2 (germline): SSHAT, FNYEAQ (reference sequence). V was shortened by 1 base and J by 7 bases, with 10 bases between the two germline ends. The CDR3: CASSLDPESGELFF. The DNA for the CDR3 is TGTGCCAGCAGCTTAGACCCGGAGAGCGGGGAGCTGTTTTTT. Full variable domain (rest looked up from reference TRBV7-7 and TRBJ2-2): GAGVSQSPRYKVTKRGQDVTLRCDPISSHATLYWYQQALGQGPEFLTYFNYEAQPDKSGLPSDRFSAERPEGSISTLTIQRTEQRDSAMYRCASSLDPESGELFFGEGSRLTVL.

J is TRBJ1-3 and V is TRBV29-1; D is perhaps TRBD1 (6 bases). CDR1 is SQVTM and CDR2 is ANQGSEA in the germline V gene. With 1 base removed from V and 0 bases from J, the gap between germline ends came to 16 bases. CDR3 size: 17 residues. This CDR3 reads CSVEGSRGQYSGNTIYF. The CDR3 nucleotides are TGCAGCGTTGAAGGGTCAAGAGGACAGTACTCTGGAAACACCATATATTTT. Together with reference TRBV29-1 and TRBJ1-3, the CDR3 gives the full variable domain: SAVISQKPSRDICQRGTSLTIQCQVDSQVTMMFWYRQQPGQSLTLIATANQGSEATYESGFVIDKFPISRPNLTFSTLTVSNMSPEDSSIYLCSVEGSRGQYSGNTIYFGEGSWLTVV.

This clonotype was seen many times. The chain uses TRBV6-6 and TRBJ2-1, with 8 bases that match TRBD2. V shed 6 bases, J shed 8 bases, and the junction held 24 bases outside the gene matches. CDR1 MNHNY and CDR2 SVGAGI come from the germline V gene (reference sequence). This CDR3 is built from 19 residues. This chain's CDR3 is CASRGTGLETLRRGDEQFF. CDR3 nucleotides: TGTGCCAGCAGGGGGACGGGACTAGAAACTCTCCGGCGAGGAGATGAGCAGTTCTTC.

In this sample, this clonotype turned up a few times. The chain joins TRBV7-2 to TRBJ2-2; D might be TRBD1 (5 bases). Germline V gives CDR1 SGHTA, CDR2 FQGNSA. Between the trimmed V and J ends, which lost 7 bases and 5 bases, there was a span of 20 bases. The CDR3 loop spans 16 amino acids. The CDR3 nucleotides read TGTGCCAGCAACATCCAATTCCAGGGTCGAACCGGGGAGCTGTTTTTT. Translated, it gives CASNIQFQGRTGELFF.

J is TRBJ1-2 and V is TRBV12-3 or TRBV12-4; 7 bases are a match to TRBD1. J was trimmed by 8 bases and V by 6 bases; bases with no gene match: 9. This CDR3 spans 13 amino acids. The CDR3 is CASRPTGTGGYTF. The CDR3 DNA is TGTGCCAGCAGACCGACAGGGACCGGCGGCTACACCTTC.

This clonotype was observed a few times. The CDR3 nucleotides are TGTGCCAGCACCCCGGGGACTGAAGCTTTCTTT. This encodes CASTPGTEAFF. The J gene is TRBJ1-1, the V gene TRBV7-9; unclear D gene. Trimming removed 7 bases from V and 5 bases from J, with 8 bases in between. The V gene's germline CDR1 is SEHNR and CDR2 FQNEAQ (reference sequence). CDR3 length: 11 amino acids.

This clonotype was found a few times. The chain has TRBV7-6 and TRBJ2-1, with D possibly matching TRBD2 (6 bases). This CDR3 has 16 amino acids. Germline V lookup: CDR1 SGHVS, CDR2 FNYEAQ. Trimming removed 6 bases from V and 4 bases from J, with 19 bases in between. The CDR3 here is CASRLGPGLLYNEQFF. Written as DNA, the CDR3 is TGTGCCAGCAGGTTGGGTCCGGGACTGTTATACAATGAGCAGTTCTTC.

The chain has TRBV7-6 and TRBJ2-5; possible D gene TRBD1, 5 bases. The CDR3 length is 16 residues. V gave up 6 bases and J gave up 1 base, with 18 bases separating them. Germline V lookup: CDR1 SGHVS, CDR2 FNYEAQ. In nucleotides, the CDR3 is TGTGCCAGCAGTTCCGACATAACAGGTTCCCAAGAGACCCAGTACTTC. It yields the protein CASSSDITGSQETQYF.

This clonotype was recorded a few times. V is TRBV28 and J is TRBJ2-3; unclear D gene. The CDR3 is made up of 14 amino acids. The germline V gene encodes CDR1 MDHEN and CDR2 SYDVKM. V was shortened by 8 bases and J by 4 bases, with 16 bases between the two germline ends. DNA of the CDR3: TGTGCCAGCTACCACCCAGAGTCCCCAGATACGCAGTATTTT. Protein product: CASYHPESPDTQYF. The full variable domain, in which reference TRBV28 and TRBJ2-3 provide the parts outside the CDR3, is DVKVTQSSRYLVKRTGEKVFLECVQDMDHENMFWYRQDPGLGLRLIYFSYDVKMKEKGDIPEGYSVSREKKERFSLILESASTNQTSMYLCASYHPESPDTQYFGPGTRLTVL.

This chain's CDR3 is CASSPGVGYEQYF. CDR3 bases: TGTGCCAGCAGTCCAGGTGTTGGCTACGAGCAGTACTTC. This sequence joins TRBV9 and TRBJ2-7; D uncertain. The CDR3 runs 13 residues. Germline loops: CDR1 SGDLS, CDR2 YYNGEE. Trimming took 5 bases from V and 3 from J, leaving 12 bases between them.

In its sample, this clonotype was seen a few times. The chain links TRBV6-2 or TRBV6-3 to TRBJ2-7; D is perhaps TRBD2 (5 bases). The V end lost 0 bases, the J end lost 2 bases, and 20 bases lay between the germline ends. Per germline, CDR1 MNHEY and CDR2 SVGEGT. The CDR3 contains 18 residues. Here the CDR3 DNA reads TGTGCCAGCAGTTACTCGAGGTCGGGCGGGCCAAACCCCTACGAGCAGTACTTC. This sequence encodes CASSYSRSGGPNPYEQYF.